This passage covers 19 T cell receptor beta chains from one sample sequenced in a study of human T cells and chemical hapten exposure. Each CDR3 protein gets one entry after TCRdb re-called the RACE reads with MiXCR. Here the sample spans 250,000 or so distinct CDR3 sequences, 7.5% to 8% being singletons. Time point reported: pre-sensitization, week 0. Regarding treatment: therapeutic diphenylcyclopropenone sensitization with weekly scalp DPC. Sequenced material: whole blood, taken in connection with sensitization to the hapten diphenylcyclopropenone (DPC). The receptors shown here come from a man younger than 35 with alopecia areata. Some clones in this sample may be carry-over from other donors' samples.

The rearrangement uses TRBV12-3 or TRBV12-4 and TRBJ1-1; TRBD1 might be the D (6 bases). V was shortened by 5 bases and J by 2 bases, with 18 bases between the two germline ends. This CDR3 contains 16 residues. CDR3 in DNA: TGTGCCAGCAGTGGCGTTGCAGGGGTGGGAAACACTGAAGCTTTCTTT. It translates to CASSGVAGVGNTEAFF.

This clonotype was detected only a few times. The chain links TRBV7-9 to TRBJ2-7, with 8 bases aligning to TRBD2. Losses at the gene ends were 6 bases for V and 1 base for J; bases not matched to a gene: 11. The CDR3 extends over 16 amino acids. From germline, CDR1 is SEHNR and CDR2 FQNEAQ (reference sequence). The DNA of the CDR3 is TGTGCCAGCAGTCAATTGTTCGCGGGGGGATCCTACGAGCAGTACGTC. Amino acids: CASSQLFAGGSYEQYV.

The V and J genes are TRBV6-5 and TRBJ2-3; 11 nucleotides align to TRBD2. The CDR3 sequence is 18 residues long. V shed 2 bases, J shed 0 bases, and the junction held 7 bases outside the gene matches. Germline CDR1 is MNHEY and CDR2 is SVGAGI. The CDR3 protein is CASSYETTSGGSTDTQYF. For the CDR3, the DNA is TGTGCCAGCAGTTACGAGACAACTAGCGGGGGTAGCACAGATACGCAGTATTTT.

The chain joins TRBV28 to TRBJ2-7; possible D gene TRBD1, 6 bases. Trimming took off 2 bases at V and 6 bases at J, with 20 bases between the two ends. Germline assignment: CDR1 MDHEN and CDR2 SYDVKM. The CDR3 runs 16 residues. CDR3 in DNA: TGTGCCAGCAGTTTAACGAGGGGACACACGAGAGGCGAGCAGTACTTC. Translation: CASSLTRGHTRGEQYF.

This clonotype was detected only a few times. The rearrangement links TRBV29-1 to TRBJ2-7, with 9 positions matching TRBD2. The V and J ends lost 4 bases and 4 bases, in that order; junction bases with no gene match: 5. The CDR3 runs 13 residues. Germline lookup yields CDR1 SQVTM and CDR2 ANQGSEA. The CDR3 DNA reads as TGCAGCGTTGTATGGCTAGCGGGGTACGAGCAGTACTTC. It translates to CSVVWLAGYEQYF.

This clonotype was counted between two and nine times. V is TRBV9 and J is TRBJ2-1; 11 bases fit TRBD2. The germline V gene has CDR1 SGDLS and CDR2 YYNGEE. The CDR3 is 15 residues long. Trimming at V came to 2 bases and at J to 5 bases, leaving 3 bases not matched to a gene. The CDR3 region is CASSVGTSGDNEQFF. In DNA, the CDR3 is TGTGCCAGCAGCGTCGGGACTAGCGGAGACAATGAGCAGTTCTTC.

In this sample, this clonotype turned up many times. This chain uses TRBV28 with TRBJ2-1; D is undetermined. In germline, CDR1 is MDHEN, CDR2 SYDVKM. This CDR3 has 15 amino acids. Trimming took 1 base from V and 8 from J, leaving 15 bases between them. This chain's CDR3 is CASSLYSGFGDEQFF. The CDR3 bases are TGTGCCAGCAGTTTATACTCGGGTTTCGGCGATGAGCAGTTCTTC.

The sample holds many counts of this clonotype. The chain couples TRBV11-3 to TRBJ2-2; TRBD1 aligns across 7 bases. Germline CDR1 reads SGHNT; CDR2 reads YENEEA. The CDR3 covers 14 residues. V lost 8 bases, J lost 3 bases, and 6 bases stayed unmatched. Here the CDR3 DNA reads TGTGCCAGCTCCCGTCAGGGGGACACCGGGGAGCTGTTTTTT. It encodes CASSRQGDTGELFF.

The chain joins TRBV4-3 to TRBJ2-3, with D possibly TRBD1 on 6 matching bases. The CDR3 loop spans 13 amino acids. The germline gives CDR1 LGHNA, CDR2 YSLEER. V lost 6 bases to trimming and J lost 2 bases, with 9 bases between them. CDR3 sequence: CASSRTATDTQYF. In nucleotides, the CDR3 is TGCGCCAGCAGTCGGACAGCCACAGATACGCAGTATTTT.

The chain uses TRBV7-2 and TRBJ2-1; D is undetermined. Germline assignment: CDR1 SGHTA and CDR2 FQGNSA. V was trimmed by 1 base and J by 8 bases, leaving 9 bases between them. The CDR3 is 13 amino acids. The CDR3 DNA follows: TGTGCCAGCAGCTTAGTAGTCGCGGATGAGCAGTTCTTC. It yields the protein CASSLVVADEQFF.

The V and J genes are TRBV20-1 and TRBJ2-5; 9 nucleotides align to TRBD2. This CDR3 is 15 amino acids long. With 1 base clipped from V and 2 bases from J, the junction kept 5 bases outside the gene matches. Germline CDR1 is DFQATT and CDR2 is SNEGSKA (reference sequence). The CDR3 coding sequence is TGCAGTGCTAGAGCCGCTAGCGGGGAGCAAGAGACCCAGTACTTC. Translation gives CSARAASGEQETQYF.

The table lists this clonotype with many counts. The gene calls are TRBV5-1 and TRBJ1-2; 8 bases map to TRBD1. The V gene's germline CDR1 is SGHRS and CDR2 YFSETQ. The CDR3 runs to 17 residues. The ends lost 3 bases at V and 4 bases at J; junction bases unmatched: 14. DNA of the CDR3: TGCGCCAGCAGCTACGGATCCGGGACAGGACTTTTCTATGGCTACACCTTC. This codes for CASSYGSGTGLFYGYTF.

V gene TRBV3-1 combines with J gene TRBJ2-2; 7 bases are shared with TRBD2. V gave up 4 bases and J gave up 1 base; unmatched junction bases: 3. Germline V gene lookup returns CDR1 LGHDT and CDR2 YNNKEL (reference sequence). This CDR3 comprises 15 residues. This chain's CDR3 is CASSRVAGNTGELFF. The CDR3 DNA reads as TGTGCCAGCAGCCGAGTAGCGGGGAACACCGGGGAGCTGTTTTTT.

This clonotype was detected ten times or more. The chain couples TRBV29-1 to TRBJ2-3; perhaps D is TRBD1 or TRBD2 (5 bases each). The CDR3 runs 15 residues. Germline lookup yields CDR1 SQVTM and CDR2 ANQGSEA. V gave up 2 bases and J gave up 1 base, with 13 bases separating them. The CDR3 here is CSVELWQGGTDTQYF. The DNA for the CDR3 is TGCAGCGTTGAACTGTGGCAGGGAGGCACAGATACGCAGTATTTT.

This clonotype appeared many times. The V and J genes are TRBV6-5 and TRBJ1-5; no definite D call. V lost 9 bases and J lost 2, with 14 bases in between. CDR1 MNHEY and CDR2 SVGAGI come from the germline V gene. This CDR3 is built from 14 residues. This CDR3 is CASSSGDGNQPQHF. CDR3 in DNA: TGTGCCAGTAGTAGCGGAGATGGCAATCAGCCCCAGCATTTT.

The gene calls are TRBV7-9 and TRBJ1-6; D call uncertain. The CDR3 is 14 amino acids. V lost 3 bases to trimming and J lost 5 bases, with 8 bases between them. Germline CDR1 reads SEHNR; CDR2 reads FQNEAQ (reference sequence). Here the CDR3 reads CASSFFTDNSPLHF. In DNA, the CDR3 is TGTGCCAGCAGCTTTTTCACCGATAATTCACCCCTCCACTTT.

The rearrangement joins TRBV6-2 or TRBV6-3 to TRBJ2-7; TRBD1 is a possible D gene (5 bases). Germline V gene lookup returns CDR1 MNHEY and CDR2 SVGEGT. The V and J ends lost 6 bases and 7 bases respectively, with 19 bases between them. The CDR3 covers 14 residues. CDR3 amino acids: CASRQGQPLGEQYV. As DNA, the CDR3 is TGTGCCAGCAGGCAAGGACAACCTTTGGGAGAGCAGTACGTC.

The V and J genes are TRBV3-1 and TRBJ2-4; TRBD2 might be the D (6 bases). The CDR3 sequence is 14 residues long. Trimming took off 6 bases at V and 5 bases at J, with 14 bases between the two ends. Germline V lookup: CDR1 LGHDT, CDR2 YNNKEL (reference sequence). As DNA, the CDR3 is TGTGCCAGCAGTCCTTCTGGAGGGGAAAACATTCAGTACTTC. This gives the protein CASSPSGGENIQYF.

The chain is built from TRBV11-1 and TRBJ2-6, with TRBD1 matching 9 bases. Germline trimming cut 5 bases from V and 2 bases from J; bases unmatched to any gene: 7. Germline V gene sequence: CDR1 SGHAT, CDR2 FQDESV (reference sequence). The CDR3 contains 17 residues. The CDR3, as DNA: TGTGCCAGCAGCCTCCCTCGACAGGGGGCTGGGGCCAACGTCCTGACTTTC. Its protein product is CASSLPRQGAGANVLTF.